What follows is one T cell receptor (beta chain) and its context. This clonotype was counted only a few times. It lacks a known antigen. Per-nucleotide qualities are absent, and no much larger clonotype sits a single base away. This specimen belongs to a study of CD8 T cells in ankylosing spondylitis (dated by TCRdb to the late 2010s). In the study overall: T cell receptor beta repertoires were profiled in healthy donors and ankylosing spondylitis patients so that disease-linked TCR variants could be found. The full study cohort comprised 20 to 30 ankylosing spondylitis patients and about a hundred healthy donors. Samples of peripheral blood were taken, and for ankylosing spondylitis patients, synovial fluid was collected as well. Overall study outcomes, separate from this receptor: In peripheral blood, the disease-linked clones were found at relatively low frequencies and had a CD8+ phenotype. Significant enrichment of the disease-linked clones was reported in matched synovial fluid samples from ankylosing spondylitis patients. Blood from ankylosing spondylitis patients appeared to be characterized by a TCR beta motif made up of seven or eight highly homologous amino acid variants. Some motif variants had previously been reported in the synovial fluid and blood of reactive arthritis patients, which suggests shared mechanisms of disease initiation.

Synovial fluid samples were matched to blood samples from the same ankylosing spondylitis patients. Sequencing was performed on an Illumina HiSeq 2500. Quantitative 5'-RACE with molecular barcodes was used to prepare TCR beta libraries. Turning to the authors' computational methods: Disease-linked TCR variants were identified with a new computational method built on a probabilistic model of VDJ rearrangement. TCRdb cleaned the public reads at Q25 with fastp, built clones with MiXCR and kept in-frame beta chains. Duplicate CDR3 protein sequences are folded into a single record with the most common DNA and genes. None of the V and J calls come from the authors' own analysis; TCRdb made them. The sample profile shows under 120,000 distinct CDR3 sequences; less than 25% of them were found once. The leading ten clones occupy approximately 13% of the sample. Based on the germline V gene (reference sequence), the CDR1 and CDR2 sequences are LGHDT and YNNKEL. From the cysteine up to the phenylalanine, the CDR3 has a length of 16 residues. Solely the CDR3 DNA is kept, with 48 bases framed from the first base. V loses 1 base at its end and J loses 1 base; junction bases beyond the gene matches: 2.

This clonotype was sampled from a male donor with ankylosing spondylitis. Sequencing input: synovial fluid, either unsorted or a sorted T cell fraction (not recorded which). This chain is built from TRBV3-1 and TRBJ2-1, and TRBD1 matches 9 of the central bases. CDR3 reads: CASSQGQGVSYNEQFF. The DNA reads as follows: TGTGCCAGCAGCCAAGGACAGGGGGTATCCTACAATGAGCAGTTCTTC.